The rows below give T cell receptor beta chains drawn from one sample of a study of cytomegalovirus exposure and HLA in healthy donors. Profiled with immunoSEQ multiplex PCR; TCRdb holds only in-frame clones, not every one. The sample consists of about 200,000 clones, approximately 87% of them appearing once. The specimen was PBMCs. These receptors originate from a woman aged 18 to 35 in good health and CMV-seronegative. CDR3s include the opening cysteine and the closing phenylalanine or tryptophan. Fields, in order: CDR3 length, J gene, V gene, CDR3 protein.

length: 13; J: TRBJ1-2; V: TRBV7-2; CDR3: CASSPGGARGYTF
length: 11; J: TRBJ1-3; V: TRBV6-5; CDR3: CASRFGNTIYF
length: 11; J: TRBJ2-2; V: TRBV6-5; CDR3: CASSTSGELFF
length: 17; J: TRBJ2-3; V: TRBV9; CDR3: CASSVGGLAGDTDTQYF
length: 17; J: TRBJ2-7; V: TRBV27; CDR3: CASSLSRTSGFYYEQYF
length: 16; J: TRBJ2-7; V: TRBV4-2; CDR3: CASSQIGGDASYEQYF
length: 12; J: TRBJ1-1; V: TRBV9; CDR3: CASSDLNTEAFF
length: 14; J: TRBJ1-1; V: TRBV9; CDR3: CASSRAAMNTEAFF
length: 13; J: TRBJ1-2; V: TRBV28; CDR3: CASSFSPGYGYTF
length: 13; J: TRBJ1-2; V: TRBV18; CDR3: CASSPGQETGYTF
length: 17; J: TRBJ2-1; V: TRBV5-1; CDR3: CASSSRGRAGSYNEQFF
length: 15; J: TRBJ2-7; V: TRBV2; CDR3: CASSEEMDRGYEQYF
length: 13; J: TRBJ2-7; V: TRBV10-3; CDR3: CAISDPGTYEQYF
length: 13; J: TRBJ1-5; V: TRBV5-4; CDR3: CASSLDSNQPQHF
length: 15; J: TRBJ1-5; V: TRBV15; CDR3: CATSRGRQGERPQHF